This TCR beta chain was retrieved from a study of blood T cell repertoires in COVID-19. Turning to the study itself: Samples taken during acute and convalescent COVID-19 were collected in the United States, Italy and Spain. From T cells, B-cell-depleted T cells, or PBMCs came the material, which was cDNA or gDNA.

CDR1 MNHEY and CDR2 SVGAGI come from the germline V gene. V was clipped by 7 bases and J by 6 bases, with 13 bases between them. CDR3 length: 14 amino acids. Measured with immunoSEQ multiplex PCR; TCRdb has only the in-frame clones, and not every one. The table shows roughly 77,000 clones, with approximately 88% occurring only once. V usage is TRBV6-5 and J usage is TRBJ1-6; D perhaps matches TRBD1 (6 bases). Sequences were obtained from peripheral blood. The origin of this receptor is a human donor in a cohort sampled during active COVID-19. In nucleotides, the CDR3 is TGTGCCAGCAATGGACAGCCCTTTAATTCACCCCTCCACTTT. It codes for CASNGQPFNSPLHF.